Reported below is one TCR beta chain. Its antigen is unknown. Base qualities are not provided; no much larger clone lies one nucleotide away. According to the germline V gene, CDR1 reads SGHRS and CDR2 reads YFSETQ. The junction shows trimming of 0 bases on V and 3 bases on J, plus 13 bases between the germline ends. From cysteine to phenylalanine, the CDR3 is 15 amino acids long. Of all the DNA, just the CDR3 is kept, 45 bases in frame from base 1. These data originate in a study of beta chain features in type 1 diabetes (dated by TCRdb to the late 2010s). Broadly, across the study: No differences in mean age, gender distribution, total cell number or subset yield were found between patients and healthy donors. A total of 90 million to 130 million sorted cells were examined across all samples, and a strong correlation was observed between cell number per subset and RNA yield. In the study, recently diagnosed type 1 diabetes patients and matched healthy donors were compared on the TCRB repertoires of their sorted circulating CD4+ T cell subsets. Regulatory and stem cell-like memory subsets were isolated from only 8 patients and about eight healthy donors, whereas naive and central memory subsets came from all 30 or so donors.

From each donor, a single peripheral blood sample of approximately 110 mL on average was drawn into heparinised tubes. A BD FACSAria II and a panel including CD45RO, CCR7, CD25, CD127, CD95 and CD27 were used to sort naive, central memory, regulatory and stem cell-like memory CD4+ T cells. A purity above 95% was achieved for all sorted populations. PBMCs were isolated immediately by Lymphoprep density gradient centrifugation and stained directly without culture. To minimize batch effects, samples were stained and sorted in pairs, one healthy donor with one patient per experiment. The entire amount of isolated RNA was reverse transcribed using the High Capacity cDNA Reverse Transcription Kit, so the sequenced TCRB transcripts were expressed ones. Deep immunoSEQ sequencing was performed on naive, central memory and regulatory T cell samples, with an average of about 3.6 million total reads per sample. Sorted cells were lysed in RLT buffer, and RNA was extracted using DNase-treated RNeasy Micro or Mini kits according to cell number. Each cell subset was processed separately to prevent cross-contamination, with patient and healthy donor samples processed together. The immunoSEQ multiplex PCR was used to amplify TCRB sequences from cDNA, generating 87-bp fragments that spanned the CDR3 region. Sequencing of the amplicons was done on the Illumina HiSeq platform. Regarding the original processing steps: PCR bias was corrected computationally using synthetic template baselines, and reads within Hamming distance 2 were collapsed, with unmergeable singletons discarded. Reads were aligned to IMGT to assign V, D and J genes, CDR3 length, and insertions or deletions at six rearrangement sites. Within each subset, clonotype counts were normalized to sorted cell number, after which true diversity and Gini coefficients were computed with the tcR R package. The overlap coefficient, calculated on TCRB nucleotide sequences, was used to quantify repertoire sharing. As a proxy for the pre-selection repertoire, out-of-frame TCRB sequences from naive cells were analyzed. As stored in TCRdb, this immuneACCESS dataset retains in-frame rearrangements with V and J assigned. A fraction of the clones does not appear; measured against another copy, unresolved V genes explain less than half of the discrepancy, and the remainder lacks a known reason. The DNA was the basis for D and trimming; V, J and clone size are from that table. Within this sample are hundreds of thousands of clones, with approximately 31% of them counted one time only. The ten biggest clones cover around 0.065% of the sample.

What the work shows at the level of the full study, not this receptor alone: The naive, central memory and regulatory TCRB repertoires appeared to resemble one another more closely among patients than among healthy donors. HLA sub-analyses involved small numbers of individuals, so any influence of HLA type on TCRB rearrangement remained unresolved. Shorter templates might have been favored by PCR, but patient and control samples were amplified and corrected together, so both groups would have been affected equally by any skew. Patients with type 1 diabetes made fewer insertions and deleted more nucleotides at VDJ recombination sites, implying thymic rearrangement abnormalities. In all four CD4+ subsets, TCRB CDR3 length was moderately but significantly shorter in type 1 diabetes patients. Because cDNA was sequenced instead of genomic DNA, activated cells with high expression could be over-represented, although the groups did not differ in activation or CD3 levels.

The chain is assembled from TRBV5-1 and TRBJ2-7, and TRBD2 may be the D gene, going by 5 matching bases. Sequences were obtained from naive CD4+ T cells from blood. The cell subset or site label on this specimen signifies: true naive CD4+ T cells. This sequence was found in a man aged 18 to 29 in good health. The DNA is TGCGCCAGCAGCTTGGGGAGCGGTTTACTCTACGAGCAGTACTTC. This codes for CASSLGSGLLYEQYF.